This T cell receptor beta chain appears in the sequencing data of a study of blood T cell repertoires in COVID-19. For the study at large: The United States, Italy and Spain supplied acute and convalescent COVID-19 samples.

This CDR3 has 16 residues. Trimming cost V 2 bases and J 0 bases; bases outside gene matches: 2. Germline V CDR1 and CDR2: SGHAT, FQNNGV. Clones were read by immunoSEQ multiplex PCR, and TCRdb kept only the in-frame ones, dropping some. The table records 150,000 to 200,000 clones, approximately 88% of them present only once. The material sequenced was PBMCs or T cells enriched from blood (not recorded which). The V gene is TRBV11-2, the J gene TRBJ2-2; TRBD2 aligns across 8 bases. This TCR derives from a man aged 65 to 79 who had been exposed to COVID-19. CDR3 protein: CASSLQAGANTGELFF. CDR3 nucleotide sequence: TGTGCCAGCAGCTTACAAGCGGGGGCGAACACCGGGGAGCTGTTTTTT. Drawing the rest from reference TRBV11-2 and TRBJ2-2, the complete variable domain is EAGVAQSPRYKIIEKRQSVAFWCNPISGHATLYWYQQILGQGPKLLIQFQNNGVVDDSQLPKDRFSAERLKGVDSTLKIQPAKLEDSAVYLCASSLQAGANTGELFFGEGSRLTVL.